The clone carrying this T cell receptor (beta chain) was observed once. This sample stems from a study of T cell changes during pregnancy in multiple sclerosis. Only in-frame clones appear in the TCRdb table, and some are missing; sequencing was by immunoSEQ multiplex PCR. The top ten hold 0.43% of the sample, which has roughly 40,000 clones, 80% to 95% seen once. CDR3 size: 17 residues. V trimming: 4 bases; J trimming: 1 base; junction bases outside the gene matches: 12. The germline V gene has CDR1 SGHDN and CDR2 FVKESK. This sample comprised CD4+ T cells from peripheral blood mononuclear cells, obtained in the third trimester of pregnancy. The TCR comes from a female donor with multiple sclerosis, enrolled in a pregnancy study. The gene calls are TRBV14 and TRBJ2-5, with 7 nucleotides matching TRBD2. DNA for the CDR3: TGTGCCAGCAGCCCAGGGTGGTTAGCGGGCGCCCAAGAGACCCAGTACTTC. Protein: CASSPGWLAGAQETQYF.